These T cell receptor beta chains were read from a single sample in a study of blood T cell repertoires in COVID-19. Here immunoSEQ multiplex PCR was the method, and the copy in TCRdb shows in-frame clones only, minus some. The sample carries roughly 59,000 clones, 60% to 80% recorded once. Source material: peripheral blood. These receptors came from an elderly man with acute or convalescent COVID-19. The CDR3 runs from the conserved cysteine through the conserved F or W. A D gene is named only where the DNA matches it firmly. Rows may omit the clone size; those that give it use once, few, many or a size class.

TRBJ2-7 | - | TRBV30 | TRBD2 | TGTGCCTTTAGCGGGAGGGCCAACGAGCAGTACTTC | CAFSGRANEQYF
TRBJ2-2 | - | TRBV9 | - | TGTGCCAGCAGGCCCCGAGAAAACACCGGGGAGCTGTTTTTT | CASRPRENTGELFF
TRBJ1-5 | - | TRBV28 | - | TGTGCCAGCAGTTGGGGCGCTTATAGCAATCAGCCCCAGCATTTT | CASSWGAYSNQPQHF
TRBJ2-1 | - | TRBV15 | - | TGTGCCACAGAGAAGCCCTCAAGCTCCTACAATGAGCAGTTCTTC | CATEKPSSSYNEQFF
TRBJ1-2 | - | TRBV20-1 | TRBD1 | TGCAGTGCTAGTGGTCGGCAGGGGGCGATCGGTAATGGCTACACCTTC | CSASGRQGAIGNGYTF
TRBJ2-3 | - | TRBV6-5 | - | TGTGCCAGCAGTTACGGGTGGGCGGATACGCAGTATTTT | CASSYGWADTQYF
TRBJ1-6 | - | TRBV4-2 | - | TGTGCCAGCAGCCAAGCCCGGGGACATGGTTCACCCCTCCACTTT | CASSQARGHGSPLHF
TRBJ1-2 | - | TRBV19 | TRBD1 | TGTGCCAGTAGTAGGACAGGGGTTAACTATGGCTACACCTTC | CASSRTGVNYGYTF
TRBJ2-1 | - | TRBV4-2 | TRBD2 | TGTGCCAGCGCCCGGACTAGCGGGATTGGCAATGAGCAGTTCTTC | CASARTSGIGNEQFF
TRBJ2-2 | - | TRBV6-5 | - | TGTGCCAGCAGTCGGGGACAGAACACCGGGGAGCTGTTTTTT | CASSRGQNTGELFF
TRBJ2-7 | once | TRBV5-1 | - | TGCGCCAGCAGCTTAAGTCCGATGAGCTCCTACGAGCAGTACTTC | CASSLSPMSSYEQYF
TRBJ1-1 | once | TRBV19 | - | TGTGCCAGTAGTACCCAACAGAACACTGAAGCTTTCTTT | CASSTQQNTEAFF
TRBJ2-2 | - | TRBV10-3 | TRBD1 | TGTGCCATCACCCCCGGACAGGGGGCGGGTACCGGGGAGCTGTTTTTT | CAITPGQGAGTGELFF
TRBJ2-7 | once | TRBV27 | - | TGTGCCAGCAGTTTATCTAGCCAGGGGAGCTCCTACGAGCAGTACTTC | CASSLSSQGSSYEQYF
TRBJ2-3 | few | TRBV5-1 | TRBD1 | TGCGCCAGCAGCTACAGGGGGGCAGATACGCAGTATTTT | CASSYRGADTQYF
TRBJ2-1 | - | TRBV30 | TRBD2 | TGTGCCTGGAGTAAGACTACGAGCGGGAGTTACAATGAGCAGTTCTTC | CAWSKTTSGSYNEQFF
TRBJ2-7 | - | TRBV11-2 | - | TGTGCCAGCAGCCCTAAGGGGTACGAGCAGTACTTC | CASSPKGYEQYF
TRBJ1-5 | - | TRBV6-2/TRBV6-3 | - | TGTGCCAGCAGTTCGGACGGGATTAATCAGCCCCAGCATTTT | CASSSDGINQPQHF
TRBJ1-2 | - | TRBV6-5 | TRBD1 | TGTGCCAGCAGTTCCACCGGGACAGGCCCCTATGGCTACACCTTC | CASSSTGTGPYGYTF
TRBJ2-7 | - | TRBV11-3 | - | TGTGCCAGCAGCATGACCAGGGCCGAGCAGTACTTC | CASSMTRAEQYF
TRBJ2-7 | - | TRBV5-1 | TRBD1 | TGCGCCAGCAGCGTCGGACAGGGGGGCTACGAGCAGTACTTC | CASSVGQGGYEQYF
TRBJ1-1 | once | TRBV2 | - | TGTGCCAGCAGTCAACAGGGCATTACTGAAGCTTTCTTT | CASSQQGITEAFF
TRBJ1-2 | - | TRBV2 | - | TGTGCCAGCAGTGACCCGAGGGCGCTAACCTATGGCTACACCTTC | CASSDPRALTYGYTF
TRBJ1-2 | - | TRBV6-5 | TRBD1 | TGTGCCAGCAGTTCACGGACAGGGATCTACTATGGCTACACCTTC | CASSSRTGIYYGYTF
TRBJ2-7 | - | TRBV5-6 | - | TGTGCCAGCAGCTTGGGTGCGGTGAGCCGCTACGAGCAGTACTTC | CASSLGAVSRYEQYF
TRBJ2-3 | - | TRBV3-1/TRBV3-2 | - | TGTGCCAGCAGCCAAGGACTAGGCACAGATACGCAGTATTTT | CASSQGLGTDTQYF
TRBJ1-2 | - | TRBV5-1 | TRBD1 | TGCGCCAGCAGCTTGCAGGGGGTAAACTATGGCTACACCTTC | CASSLQGVNYGYTF
TRBJ2-5 | once | TRBV7-9 | - | TGTGCCAGCAGCAGGACAGTCCAAGAGACCCAGTACTTC | CASSRTVQETQYF
TRBJ2-1 | - | TRBV7-9 | - | TGTGCCAGCAGCTTAGCGGCTGGTGAGCAGTTCTTC | CASSLAAGEQFF
TRBJ2-7 | - | TRBV11-2 | TRBD1 | TGTGCCAGCAGCTTGGGACAGGGCGCCTACGAGCAGTACTTC | CASSLGQGAYEQYF
TRBJ1-2 | - | TRBV5-1 | - | TGCGCCAGCAGCCCGGCAGGCGGGGTCCGCTACACCTTC | CASSPAGGVRYTF
TRBJ1-5 | - | TRBV3-1/TRBV3-2 | - | TGTGCCAGCAGCCCCCAGGTGGCAGGCCAGCCCCAGCATTTT | CASSPQVAGQPQHF
TRBJ2-2 | - | TRBV5-4 | - | TGTGCCAGCAGCTTAGAACAGGGCGGGACCGGGGAGCTGTTTTTT | CASSLEQGGTGELFF
TRBJ2-5 | - | TRBV18 | TRBD2 | TGTGCCAGCTCACCAGGGACTACCCGGAGGTTGGAGACCCAGTACTTC | CASSPGTTRRLETQYF
TRBJ2-2 | - | TRBV6-9 | - | TGTGCCAGCACCCCGAGTCTCACCGGGGAGCTGTTTTTT | CASTPSLTGELFF
TRBJ2-3 | - | TRBV29-1 | TRBD1 | TGCAGCTCTACCTCAGGGGGCGGGGATACGCAGTATTTT | CSSTSGGGDTQYF
TRBJ2-5 | - | TRBV3-1/TRBV3-2 | TRBD1 | TGTGCCAGCAGCCGACAGGGTGAGACCCAGTACTTC | CASSRQGETQYF
TRBJ1-2 | - | TRBV5-6 | TRBD1 | TGTGCCAGCAGCCTGGCCGGGACAGGGAATGGCTACACCTTC | CASSLAGTGNGYTF
TRBJ2-1 | - | TRBV5-1 | TRBD2 | TGCGCCAGCAGCTTGGAGACTAGCGGGGGGGCCACCTACAATGAGCAGTTCTTC | CASSLETSGGATYNEQFF
TRBJ1-2 | once | TRBV20-1 | TRBD1 | TGCAGTGCTGGTGGGGGACAGGGGGGACATGGCTACACCTTC | CSAGGGQGGHGYTF
TRBJ2-5 | - | TRBV3-1/TRBV3-2 | - | TGTGCCAGCAGCCAAGATCGGGGGATTACGACAGAGACCCAGTACTTC | CASSQDRGITTETQYF
TRBJ1-2 | - | TRBV19 | - | TGTGCCAGTAGTATCCCCGAGTCCGCGGGCTACACCTTC | CASSIPESAGYTF
TRBJ2-5 | - | TRBV6-1 | - | TGTGCCAGCAGTGAAGTCCAGGGTTTGGGGGAGACCCAGTACTTC | CASSEVQGLGETQYF
TRBJ1-5 | - | TRBV11-2 | - | TGTGCCAGCAGCTTATTACAGGGACCCAATCAGCCCCAGCATTTT | CASSLLQGPNQPQHF
TRBJ1-1 | - | TRBV11-2 | - | TGTGCCAGCAGCCCCCTTCTGGGGGCCAACACTGAAGCTTTCTTT | CASSPLLGANTEAFF
TRBJ1-2 | - | TRBV7-9 | TRBD1 | TGTGCCAGCAGCCCAAGGGACAGGGGGATGCCCACCTTC | CASSPRDRGMPTF
TRBJ2-1 | - | TRBV12-3/TRBV12-4 | - | TGTGCCAGCAGCGGCAGGGTCAATAATGAGCAGTTCTTC | CASSGRVNNEQFF
TRBJ1-4 | once | TRBV30 | - | TGTGCCTGGGGAGGACAGACAACTAATGAAAAACTGTTTTTT | CAWGGQTTNEKLFF
TRBJ2-1 | - | TRBV11-3 | TRBD1 | TGTGCCAGCAGCCGACAGGGTAAAGACAATGAGCAGTTCTTC | CASSRQGKDNEQFF
TRBJ2-2 | - | TRBV2 | - | TGTGCCAGCAGTTCGGACACGAACACCGGGGAGCTGTTTTTT | CASSSDTNTGELFF
TRBJ2-7 | - | TRBV27 | TRBD2 | TGTGCCAGCAGCGGGACTAGCGGCCGATACGAGCAGTACTTC | CASSGTSGRYEQYF
TRBJ2-7 | - | TRBV4-1 | - | TGCGCCAGCAGCCCCCAAGGGTCAGGGGACTACGAGCAGTACTTC | CASSPQGSGDYEQYF
TRBJ1-1 | - | TRBV6-5 | - | TGTGCCAGCAGTAGGACTGGGAACACTGAAGCTTTCTTT | CASSRTGNTEAFF